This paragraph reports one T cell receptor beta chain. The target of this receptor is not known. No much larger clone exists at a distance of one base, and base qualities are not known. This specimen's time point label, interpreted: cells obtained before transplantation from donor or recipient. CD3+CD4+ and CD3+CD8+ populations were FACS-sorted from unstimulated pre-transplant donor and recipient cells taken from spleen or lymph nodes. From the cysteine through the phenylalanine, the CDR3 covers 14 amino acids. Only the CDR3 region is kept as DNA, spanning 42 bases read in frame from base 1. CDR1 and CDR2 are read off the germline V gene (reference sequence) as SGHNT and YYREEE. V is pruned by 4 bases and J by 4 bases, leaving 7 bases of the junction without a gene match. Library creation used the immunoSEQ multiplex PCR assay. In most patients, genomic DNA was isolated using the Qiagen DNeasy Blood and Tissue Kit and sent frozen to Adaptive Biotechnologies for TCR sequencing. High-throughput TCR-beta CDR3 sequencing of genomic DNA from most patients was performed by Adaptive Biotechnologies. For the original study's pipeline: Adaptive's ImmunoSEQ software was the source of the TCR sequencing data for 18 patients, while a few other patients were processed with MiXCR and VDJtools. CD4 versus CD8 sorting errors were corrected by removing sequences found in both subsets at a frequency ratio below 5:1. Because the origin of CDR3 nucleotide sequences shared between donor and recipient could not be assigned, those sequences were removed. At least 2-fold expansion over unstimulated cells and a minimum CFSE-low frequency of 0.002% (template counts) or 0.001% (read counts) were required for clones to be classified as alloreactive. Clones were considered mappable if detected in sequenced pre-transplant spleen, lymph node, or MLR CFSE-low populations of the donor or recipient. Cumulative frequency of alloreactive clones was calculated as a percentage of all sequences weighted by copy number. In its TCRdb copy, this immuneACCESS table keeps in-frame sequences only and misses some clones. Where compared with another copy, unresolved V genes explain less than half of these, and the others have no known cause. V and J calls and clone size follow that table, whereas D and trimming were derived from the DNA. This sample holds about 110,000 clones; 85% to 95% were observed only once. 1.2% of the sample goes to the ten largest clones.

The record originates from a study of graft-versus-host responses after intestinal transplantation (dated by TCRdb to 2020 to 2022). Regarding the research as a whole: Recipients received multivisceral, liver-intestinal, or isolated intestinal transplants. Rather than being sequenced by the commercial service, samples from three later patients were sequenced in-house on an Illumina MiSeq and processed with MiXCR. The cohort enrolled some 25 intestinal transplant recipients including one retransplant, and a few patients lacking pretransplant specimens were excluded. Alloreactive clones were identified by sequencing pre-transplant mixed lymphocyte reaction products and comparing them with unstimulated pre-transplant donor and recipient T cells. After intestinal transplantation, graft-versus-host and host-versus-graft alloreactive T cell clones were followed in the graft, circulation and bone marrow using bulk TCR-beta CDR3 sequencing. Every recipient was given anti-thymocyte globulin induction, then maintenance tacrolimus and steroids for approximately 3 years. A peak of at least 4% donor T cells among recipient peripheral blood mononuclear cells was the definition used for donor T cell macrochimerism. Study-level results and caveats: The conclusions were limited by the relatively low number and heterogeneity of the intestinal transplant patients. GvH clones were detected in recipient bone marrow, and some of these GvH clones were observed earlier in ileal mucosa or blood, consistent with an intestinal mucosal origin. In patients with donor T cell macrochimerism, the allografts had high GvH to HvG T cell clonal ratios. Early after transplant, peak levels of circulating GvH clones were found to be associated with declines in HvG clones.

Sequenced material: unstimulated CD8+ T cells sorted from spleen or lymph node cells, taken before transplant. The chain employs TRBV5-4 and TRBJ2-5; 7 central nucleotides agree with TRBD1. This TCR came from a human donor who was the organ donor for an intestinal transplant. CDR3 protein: CASSTTGSSETQYF. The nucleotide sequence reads TGTGCCAGCAGCACGACAGGGTCCTCAGAGACCCAGTACTTC.